The clone carrying this T cell receptor (beta chain) was recorded at least ten times. Its specificity is not known. The sequenced fragment ends 3 residues before the CDR3 boundary, so the rest is inferred from the germline J gene. The sample holds other DNA sequences that translate to the same CDR3. This sample is drawn from a study of T cell clonality in common variable immunodeficiency. Whole-study results and caveats: Patient heterogeneity in the CVID cohort limited correlations between repertoire features and clinical complications. Shared TCRbeta clones were fewer between CVID subjects than controls.

TCRdb keeps only in-frame clones here, not all; method: immunoSEQ multiplex PCR. In total the sample includes some 80,000 clones, none of them seen once. The germline V gene encodes CDR1 SGHAT and CDR2 FQNNGV. This CDR3 has 15 amino acids. The V segment lost 3 bases and the J segment 4 bases; nucleotides outside the gene matches: 0. Most patients and controls had Caucasian heritage. The chain joins TRBV11-2 to TRBJ2-2; TRBD2 agrees at 12 bases. What was sequenced was peripheral blood mononuclear cells. This TCR came from a person between 18 and 70 years old in good health. The CDR3 loop reads CASSLTSGSTGELFF. The covered CDR3 bases are TGTGCCAGCAGCTTGACTAGCGGGAGCACCGGGGAG.